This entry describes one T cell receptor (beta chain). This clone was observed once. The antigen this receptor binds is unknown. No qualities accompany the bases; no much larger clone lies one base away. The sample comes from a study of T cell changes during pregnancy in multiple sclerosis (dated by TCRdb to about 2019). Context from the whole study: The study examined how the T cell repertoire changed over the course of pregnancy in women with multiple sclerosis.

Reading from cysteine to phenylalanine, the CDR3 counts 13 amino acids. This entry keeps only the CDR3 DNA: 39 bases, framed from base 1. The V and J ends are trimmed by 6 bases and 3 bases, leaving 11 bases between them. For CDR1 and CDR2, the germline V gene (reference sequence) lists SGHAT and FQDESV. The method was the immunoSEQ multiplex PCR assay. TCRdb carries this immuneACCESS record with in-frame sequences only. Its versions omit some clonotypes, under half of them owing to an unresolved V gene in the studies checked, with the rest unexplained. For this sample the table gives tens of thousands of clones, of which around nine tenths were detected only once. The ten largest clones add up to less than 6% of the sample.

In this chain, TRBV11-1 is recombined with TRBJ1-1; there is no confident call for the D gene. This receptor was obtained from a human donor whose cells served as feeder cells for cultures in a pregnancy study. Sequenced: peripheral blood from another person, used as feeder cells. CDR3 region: CASSSERDTEAFF. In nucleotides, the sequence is TGTGCCAGCAGTTCTGAGAGGGACACTGAAGCTTTCTTT.